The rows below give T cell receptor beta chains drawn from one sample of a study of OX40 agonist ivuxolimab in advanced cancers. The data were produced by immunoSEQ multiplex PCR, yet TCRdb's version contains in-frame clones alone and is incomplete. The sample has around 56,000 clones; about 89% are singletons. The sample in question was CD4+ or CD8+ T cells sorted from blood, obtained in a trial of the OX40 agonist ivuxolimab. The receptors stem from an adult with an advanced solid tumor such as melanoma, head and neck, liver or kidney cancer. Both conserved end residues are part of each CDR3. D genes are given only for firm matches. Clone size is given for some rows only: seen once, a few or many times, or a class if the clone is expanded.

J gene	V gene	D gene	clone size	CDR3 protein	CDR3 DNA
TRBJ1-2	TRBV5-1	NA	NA	CASSLATGANYGYTF	TGCGCCAGCAGCTTGGCAACCGGGGCGAACTATGGCTACACCTTC
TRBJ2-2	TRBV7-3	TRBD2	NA	CASSLTASGFDGELFF	TGTGCCAGCAGCTTAACCGCTAGCGGGTTTGACGGGGAGCTGTTTTTT
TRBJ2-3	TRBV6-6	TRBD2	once	CASSSWTSGGPDTQYF	TGTGCCAGCAGTTCTTGGACTAGCGGGGGTCCGGATACGCAGTATTTT
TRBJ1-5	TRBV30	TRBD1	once	CAWSQGAGNQPQHF	TGTGCCTGGAGTCAGGGGGCTGGCAATCAGCCCCAGCATTTT
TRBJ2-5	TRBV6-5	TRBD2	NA	CASTEAGGLGEQYF	TGTGCCAGCACCGAAGCGGGGGGCCTTGGGGAGCAGTACTTC
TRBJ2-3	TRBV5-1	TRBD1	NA	CASSLRVAGGRTDTQYF	TGCGCCAGCAGCCTGCGGGTGGCAGGGGGTCGCACAGATACGCAGTATTTT
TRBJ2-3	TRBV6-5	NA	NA	CASSREGGTDTQYF	TGTGCCAGCAGTCGCGAGGGGGGCACAGATACGCAGTATTTT
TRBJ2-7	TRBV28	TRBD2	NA	CASRTSGVYEQYF	TGTGCCAGCAGGACTAGCGGGGTTTACGAGCAGTACTTC
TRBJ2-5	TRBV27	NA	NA	CASSPIGGETQYF	TGTGCCAGCAGCCCCATAGGTGGAGAGACCCAGTACTTC
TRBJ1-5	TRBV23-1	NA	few	CATDHSNQPQHF	TGCGCCACTGATCATAGCAATCAGCCCCAGCATTTT
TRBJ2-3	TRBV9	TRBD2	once	CASSVESSGRAYPDTQYF	TGTGCCAGCAGCGTAGAGTCTAGCGGGAGGGCCTACCCAGATACGCAGTATTTT